The 18 T cell receptor beta chains listed next were all sequenced from one sample in a study of early T cells in non-severe SARS-CoV-2 infection. Each CDR3 protein is one row after TCRdb ran MiXCR on the 5' RACE reads. Seen here are about 38,000 distinct CDR3 sequences, over 3.5% observed once, and the top ten hold roughly 15%. The source material was whole blood. Receptors were obtained from an adult who was a healthcare worker with PCR-confirmed SARS-CoV-2 infection or an uninfected control (not recorded which).

This clonotype was seen a handful of times. This chain joins TRBV7-9 and TRBJ2-3, with no clear D. CDR3 length equals 15 residues. From germline, CDR1 is SEHNR and CDR2 FQNEAQ (reference sequence). V shed 0 bases and J shed 2 bases, with 9 bases lying between them. The CDR3 protein is CASSLASVATDTQYF. CDR3 nucleotide sequence: TGTGCCAGCAGCTTAGCGTCTGTGGCCACAGATACGCAGTATTTT. Together with reference TRBV7-9 and TRBJ2-3, the CDR3 gives the full variable domain: DTGVSQNPRHKITKRGQNVTFRCDPISEHNRLYWYRQTLGQGPEFLTYFQNEAQLEKSRLLSDRFSAERPKGSFSTLEIQRTEQGDSAMYLCASSLASVATDTQYFGPGTRLTVL.

The genes are TRBV10-2 and TRBJ2-2; D is uncertain. V was pared by 5 bases and J by 7 bases, with 14 bases between. This CDR3 contains 14 residues. Germline V gives CDR1 WSHSY, CDR2 SAAADI. CDR3 in DNA: TGCGCCAGCAGTAGTTTATCGGGCCTCGGGGAGCTGTTTTTT. Translation: CASSSLSGLGELFF.

There are many counts of this clonotype. This chain joins TRBV5-4 and TRBJ2-2, with D uncertain. The CDR3 is 13 amino acids. The V and J ends lost 3 bases and 5 bases respectively, with 8 bases between them. The germline V gene encodes CDR1 SGHNT and CDR2 YYREEE (reference sequence). As DNA, the CDR3 is TGTGCCAGCAGCTCGGACGGGACCGGGGAGCTGTTTTTT. This encodes CASSSDGTGELFF. Full variable domain (remainder filled in from reference TRBV5-4 and TRBJ2-2): ETGVTQSPTHLIKTRGQQVTLRCSSQSGHNTVSWYQQALGQGPQFIFQYYREEENGRGNFPPRFSGLQFPNYSSELNVNALELDDSALYLCASSSDGTGELFFGEGSRLTVL.

This clonotype showed up many times. CDR3 DNA sequence: TGCAGCGTTGTGGACCCTTGGGATCAAGAGACCCAGTACTTC. Protein sequence: CSVVDPWDQETQYF. This rearrangement joins TRBV29-1 to TRBJ2-5; D unclear. CDR1 and CDR2 from the germline V gene are SQVTM and ANQGSEA. V lost 4 bases and J lost 2, with 14 bases in between. The length of the CDR3 is 14 residues.

J is TRBJ1-1 and V is TRBV4-2, with TRBD1 as a possible D gene (6 bases). Trimming took off 8 bases at V and 7 bases at J, with 14 bases between the two ends. Germline V CDR1 and CDR2: LGHNA, YNFKEQ. The length of the CDR3 is 12 residues. CDR3 nucleotide sequence: TGTGCCAGCCAGGGCAGGGGTGATGAAGCTTTCTTT. Its translation is CASQGRGDEAFF.

The chain recombines TRBV2 with TRBJ1-2; a weak D match, TRBD1 (5 bases). Germline loops: CDR1 SNHLY, CDR2 FYNNEI. Trimming shortened V by 2 bases and J by 4 bases, and 8 bases separated the two germline ends. This CDR3 is 13 amino acids long. The chain's CDR3 is CASSEQGPYGYTF. CDR3 DNA sequence: TGTGCCAGCAGTGAACAGGGTCCCTATGGCTACACCTTC.

This clonotype was observed many times. The gene calls are TRBV2 and TRBJ1-1, with no clear D. In germline, CDR1 is SNHLY, CDR2 FYNNEI. This CDR3 comprises 14 residues. The ends were cut back, 8 bases at V and 3 bases at J, with 16 bases in the middle. The chain's CDR3 is CASGVRSQDTEAFF. DNA for the CDR3: TGTGCCAGCGGGGTGAGGTCCCAGGACACTGAAGCTTTCTTT.

This clonotype was counted ten times or more. The V and J genes are TRBV6-2 or TRBV6-3 and TRBJ2-1; 7 bases match TRBD2. With V trimmed by 0 bases and J by 4 bases, 0 bases remained unmatched. The CDR3 extends over 14 amino acids. Germline CDR1 reads MNHEY; CDR2 reads SVGEGT. CDR3 nucleotides: TGTGCCAGCAGTTACTCTAGCGGGTACAATGAGCAGTTCTTC. Its protein is CASSYSSGYNEQFF.

This clonotype came up a few times. The chain links TRBV6-5 to TRBJ2-7, with a possible D match to TRBD1 (6 bases). Trimming shortened V by 7 bases and J by 7 bases, and 20 bases separated the two germline ends. This CDR3 comprises 14 residues. CDR1 is MNHEY, CDR2 SVGAGI, per germline. CDR3 in amino acids: CASKVTLGAREQYF. CDR3 nucleotides: TGTGCCAGCAAAGTTACGTTGGGGGCGCGAGAGCAGTACTTC.

This clonotype was detected once. A much more abundant neighbour one base away suggests this may be a read error. The V call is TRBV5-1, the J call TRBJ2-3, with D perhaps matching TRBD2 (6 bases). Trimming shortened V by 4 bases and J by 11 bases, and 20 bases separated the two germline ends. CDR3 length equals 14 residues. Germline loops: CDR1 SGHRS, CDR2 YFSETQ. Here the CDR3 reads CASSPWRPEEGQYF. Here the CDR3 DNA reads TGCGCCAGCAGCCCATGGAGGCCTGAGGAGGGGCAGTATTTT.

This clonotype was observed once. The chain links TRBV2 to TRBJ2-3; D call uncertain. The germline CDR1 and CDR2 sequences are SNHLY and FYNNEI. The CDR3 sequence is 15 residues long. Deletions cut 2 bases from V and 4 bases from J, with 13 bases between. The CDR3 nucleotides read TGTGCCAGCAGTGAAAGGGCATCCCACGCAGATACGCAGTATTTT. It is translated as CASSERASHADTQYF.

This clonotype was found a few times. The genes are TRBV4-1 and TRBJ1-2; 10 nucleotides agree with TRBD1. CDR3 size: 15 residues. After removal of 6 bases from V and 3 bases from J, the junction contained 7 bases not matched to a gene. Looked up from germline, CDR1 is MGHRA and CDR2 is YSYEKL. Written as DNA, the CDR3 is TGCGCCAGCAGTCTCCCGGGACAGGGGTACTATGGCTACACCTTC. Protein: CASSLPGQGYYGYTF.

At least ten counts were recorded for this clonotype. CDR3 sequence reads: CASSSLTGRDTEAFF. The CDR3 DNA reads as TGCGCCAGCAGCTCACTAACCGGTAGAGACACTGAAGCTTTCTTT. The rearrangement joins TRBV5-1 to TRBJ1-1; unclear D gene. Trimming pared 3 bases from V and 3 bases from J, leaving 15 bases between. This CDR3 spans 15 amino acids. Looked up from germline, CDR1 is SGHRS and CDR2 is YFSETQ.

This clonotype was recorded a few times. The chain is built from TRBV7-8 and TRBJ2-1, with no clear D. V gave up 7 bases and J gave up 6 bases, with 25 bases separating them. Germline-derived CDR1 and CDR2 are SGHVS and FQNEAQ. CDR3 length: 17 amino acids. CDR3 sequence reads: CASTPSFSPLLGNEQFF. In DNA, the CDR3 is TGTGCCAGCACCCCTAGTTTTTCCCCCCTCCTGGGCAATGAGCAGTTCTTC. Full variable domain (remainder filled in from reference TRBV7-8 and TRBJ2-1): GAGVSQSPRYKVAKRGQDVALRCDPISGHVSLFWYQQALGQGPEFLTYFQNEAQLDKSGLPSDRFFAERPEGSVSTLKIQRTQQEDSAVYLCASTPSFSPLLGNEQFFGPGTRLTVL.

This clonotype occurred many times. This rearrangement joins TRBV6-5 to TRBJ2-2; 9 positions match TRBD2. Germline-derived CDR1 and CDR2 are MNHEY and SVGAGI. CDR3 length: 17 residues. The junction had 13 bases not matched to a gene; V was cut back by 5 bases and J by 6 bases. Here the CDR3 reads CASSKGLALGVAGELFF. The CDR3 bases are TGTGCCAGCAGTAAAGGACTAGCGTTAGGTGTGGCCGGGGAGCTGTTTTTT.

There are a few counts of this clonotype. The chain employs TRBV18 and TRBJ2-2; tentatively, D is TRBD1 (5 bases). The CDR3 sequence is 16 residues long. Germline values: CDR1 KGHSH, CDR2 LQKENI. Trimming took 3 bases from V and 5 from J, leaving 16 bases between them. The CDR3 nucleotides are TGTGCCAGCTCACCGGATTGGCAGGGAAGGACCGGGGAGCTGTTTTTT. It is translated as CASSPDWQGRTGELFF.

This chain links TRBV15 with TRBJ2-3; D call uncertain. The V gene lost 3 bases and the J gene lost 7 bases, with 8 bases spanning the gap. The V gene's germline CDR1 is LNHNV and CDR2 YYDKDF (reference sequence). The CDR3 has 12 amino acids. CDR3 in amino acids: CATSRPPNTQYF. CDR3 sequence (DNA): TGTGCCACCAGCAGGCCCCCAAATACGCAGTATTTT.

The table lists this clonotype with many counts. The chain is built from TRBV29-1 and TRBJ1-1; 11 nucleotides agree with TRBD1. Unmatched junction bases numbered 7, after V lost 3 bases and J lost 4 bases. Per germline, CDR1 SQVTM and CDR2 ANQGSEA. The length of the CDR3 is 15 residues. CDR3 DNA: TGCAGCGTTGAGCGGACAGGGGGCGGAATCACTGAAGCTTTCTTT. Translated: CSVERTGGGITEAFF.